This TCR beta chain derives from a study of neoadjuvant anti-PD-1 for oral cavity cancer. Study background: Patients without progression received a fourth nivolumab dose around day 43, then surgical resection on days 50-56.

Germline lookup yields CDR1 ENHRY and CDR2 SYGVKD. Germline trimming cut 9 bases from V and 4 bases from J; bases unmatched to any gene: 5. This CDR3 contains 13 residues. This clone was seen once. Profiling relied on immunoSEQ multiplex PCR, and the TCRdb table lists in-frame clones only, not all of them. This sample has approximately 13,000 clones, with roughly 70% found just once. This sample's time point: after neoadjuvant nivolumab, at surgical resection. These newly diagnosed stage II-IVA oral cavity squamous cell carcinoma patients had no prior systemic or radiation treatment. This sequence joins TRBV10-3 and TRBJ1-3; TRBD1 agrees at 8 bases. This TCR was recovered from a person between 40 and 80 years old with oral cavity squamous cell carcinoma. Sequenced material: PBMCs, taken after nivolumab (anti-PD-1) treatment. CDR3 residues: CAILQGVGNTIYF. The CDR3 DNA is TGTGCCATTCTACAGGGGGTCGGAAACACCATATATTTT.